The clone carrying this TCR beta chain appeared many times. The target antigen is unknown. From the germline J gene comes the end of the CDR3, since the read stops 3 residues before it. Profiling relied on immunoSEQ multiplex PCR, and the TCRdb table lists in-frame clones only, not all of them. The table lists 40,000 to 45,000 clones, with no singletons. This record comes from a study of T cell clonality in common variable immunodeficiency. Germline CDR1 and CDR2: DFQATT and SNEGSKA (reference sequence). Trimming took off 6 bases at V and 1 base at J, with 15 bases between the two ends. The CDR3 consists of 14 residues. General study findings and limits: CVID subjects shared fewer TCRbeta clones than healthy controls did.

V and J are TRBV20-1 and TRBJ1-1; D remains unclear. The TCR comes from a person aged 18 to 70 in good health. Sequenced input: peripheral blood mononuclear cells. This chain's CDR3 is CSASPPGRNTEAFF. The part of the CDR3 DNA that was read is TGCAGTGCCTCACCCCCAGGCAGGAACACTGAA.